This T cell receptor beta chain was profiled in a study of cytomegalovirus exposure and HLA in healthy donors. PCR involved 60 Vbeta and 13 Jbeta primers. Using immunoSEQ multiplex PCR, the repertoire was profiled, and TCRdb retains in-frame clones only, with some absent. This sample has about 160,000 clones; 78% occur once, and the top ten carry more than 1.4%. Germline V gives CDR1 SEHNR, CDR2 FQNEAQ (reference sequence). With 3 bases clipped from V and 3 bases from J, the junction kept 5 bases outside the gene matches. The CDR3 covers 14 residues. With regard to this clone: Its target is unknown.

Study-wide points: Earlier results showed most TCR beta V segments being productive about 87% or about 30% of the time. The number of N-insertions in an Asian-associated ancestry cluster was reportedly below the 666-donor mean in a later analysis.

The rearrangement joins TRBV7-9 to TRBJ2-7; 7 nucleotides agree with TRBD2. The sequenced sample consisted of PBMCs. The TCR was taken from a male donor in good health and CMV-seronegative. CDR3 coding DNA: TGTGCCAGCAGCTTTGGCGGGAGAGTCTACGAGCAGTACTTC. Translation gives CASSFGGRVYEQYF.